This T cell receptor beta chain was captured by sequencing in a study of cytomegalovirus exposure and HLA in healthy donors. On this clone itself: Its antigen is not identified.

CDR1 and CDR2 (germline): SGHAT, FQNNGV. V lost 3 bases, J lost 1 base, and 0 bases stayed unmatched. The CDR3 loop spans 14 amino acids. The PCR was carried out with 60 Vbeta primers and 13 Jbeta primers. Authors' processing steps: The count from a later analysis was 79 million or so unique TCR beta chains, about 10 million of them shared. The table came from immunoSEQ multiplex PCR; TCRdb's copy has only in-frame clones and leaves some out. That table is the source of V, J and clone size, and D and trimming were worked out from the DNA. This sample carries 93,000 or so clones, around 76% of them seen once, and the ten largest clones take 10%. General observations from the study: Beyond CMV serostatus, there was no information to go on about immune exposure.

The J gene is TRBJ1-1, the V gene TRBV11-2; 9 bases match TRBD1. Sequenced material: PBMCs. The origin of this receptor is a woman in her late teens or twenties in good health and CMV-seropositive. The CDR3 is CASSLGQGNTEAFF. CDR3 in DNA: TGTGCCAGCAGCTTGGGACAGGGGAACACTGAAGCTTTCTTT.